The 24 T cell receptor beta chains below were found in one sample sequenced in a study of shared clonotypes between healthy human individuals. Libraries were prepared by immunoSEQ multiplex PCR; TCRdb keeps only in-frame clonotypes and omits some of them. The repertoire has more than 500,000 clones, roughly 95% of them found once; the top ten carry 0.11%. CD45RO-negative CD8 cells positively selected for CCR7 made up the naive population, which excluded terminally differentiated effector memory CD45RA+ cells. Specimen: naive CD8+ T cells sorted from blood. Every receptor here comes from a woman in her 30s in good health.

The chain links TRBV11-2 to TRBJ2-5; 7 positions agree with TRBD2. Germline V lookup: CDR1 SGHAT, CDR2 FQNNGV. The J segment lost 5 bases and the V segment lost 4 bases, leaving 4 bases of the junction unmatched. CDR3 length equals 13 residues. CDR3 in amino acids: CASSSSGKETQYF. CDR3 nucleotide sequence: TGTGCCAGCAGCTCAAGCGGGAAGGAGACCCAGTACTTC.

This CDR3 is CASSPGPGQGANGYTF. CDR3 DNA sequence: TGTGCCAGCTCACCAGGCCCGGGACAGGGTGCGAATGGCTACACCTTC. The V gene is TRBV18, the J gene TRBJ1-2; 9 bases agree with TRBD1. Unmatched junction bases numbered 10, after V lost 2 bases and J lost 6 bases. The germline gives CDR1 KGHSH, CDR2 LQKENI. CDR3 length: 16 amino acids.

The chain uses TRBV27 and TRBJ1-5, with D maybe TRBD1 (6 bases). CDR1 is MNHEY and CDR2 is SMNVEV in the germline V gene (reference sequence). There are 15 residues in the CDR3. V shed 4 bases and J shed 0 bases, with 10 bases lying between them. For the CDR3, the DNA is TGTGCCAGCAGTTCGACAGGCCTTAGCAATCAGCCCCAGCATTTT. This codes for CASSSTGLSNQPQHF.

The V gene is TRBV27, the J gene TRBJ1-1; TRBD1 is a possible D gene (5 bases). V lost 2 bases and J 7 bases, leaving 11 bases between the germline ends. This CDR3 has 13 residues. Germline CDR1 reads MNHEY; CDR2 reads SMNVEV (reference sequence). CDR3 in DNA: TGTGCCAGCAGTTTAGACCAGGGATATGAAGCTTTCTTT. Translated, it gives CASSLDQGYEAFF.

The V and J genes are TRBV4-2 and TRBJ2-7, with D unresolved. The germline V and J ends were trimmed by 1 base and 2 bases, with 9 bases remaining between them. CDR1 is LGHNA, CDR2 YNFKEQ, per germline. The CDR3 sequence is 14 residues long. The DNA of the CDR3 is TGTGCCAGCAGCCAAGTCACAGCCACCTACGAGCAGTACTTC. It specifies CASSQVTATYEQYF.

This clone appeared a single time. The rearrangement links TRBV14 to TRBJ2-2; TRBD2 aligns across 7 bases. V lost 3 bases to trimming and J lost 5 bases; unmatched junction nucleotides: 6. Germline values: CDR1 SGHDN, CDR2 FVKESK. This CDR3 region has 15 residues. The CDR3 sequence: CASSQGLYLTGELFF. The CDR3 bases are TGTGCCAGCAGCCAGGGACTATACCTGACCGGGGAGCTGTTTTTT.

The chain couples TRBV11-2 to TRBJ2-3; D is unclear. Germline V lookup: CDR1 SGHAT, CDR2 FQNNGV. V was clipped by 3 bases and J by 2 bases, with 18 bases between them. This CDR3 is built from 17 residues. This chain's CDR3 is CASSFHLDAENTDTQYF. The CDR3 coding sequence is TGTGCCAGCAGCTTTCATCTGGATGCGGAAAACACAGATACGCAGTATTTT. Looking up the rest from reference TRBV11-2 and TRBJ2-3 gives the full variable domain: EAGVAQSPRYKIIEKRQSVAFWCNPISGHATLYWYQQILGQGPKLLIQFQNNGVVDDSQLPKDRFSAERLKGVDSTLKIQPAKLEDSAVYLCASSFHLDAENTDTQYFGPGTRLTVL.

The chain links TRBV5-4 to TRBJ2-3; 10 bases line up with TRBD2. Looked up from germline, CDR1 is SGHNT and CDR2 is YYREEE (reference sequence). Germline trimming cut 4 bases from V and 2 bases from J; bases unmatched to any gene: 4. The CDR3 is 15 amino acids. CDR3 amino acids: CASSTGLAITDTQYF. In DNA form, the CDR3 reads TGTGCCAGCAGCACGGGACTAGCGATCACAGATACGCAGTATTTT. The complete variable domain, with remaining parts taken from reference TRBV5-4 and TRBJ2-3, reads ETGVTQSPTHLIKTRGQQVTLRCSSQSGHNTVSWYQQALGQGPQFIFQYYREEENGRGNFPPRFSGLQFPNYSSELNVNALELDDSALYLCASSTGLAITDTQYFGPGTRLTVL.

The V gene is TRBV28, the J gene TRBJ2-2; TRBD2 matches at 9 bases. V dropped 1 base and J dropped 5; count of bases not matched to a gene: 2. The germline V gene has CDR1 MDHEN and CDR2 SYDVKM. The CDR3 covers 15 residues. The CDR3 coding sequence is TGTGCCAGCAGTTTATTAGCGGGAGAAACCGGGGAGCTGTTTTTT. Amino acid sequence: CASSLLAGETGELFF. Complete variable domain (other parts from reference TRBV28 and TRBJ2-2): DVKVTQSSRYLVKRTGEKVFLECVQDMDHENMFWYRQDPGLGLRLIYFSYDVKMKEKGDIPEGYSVSREKKERFSLILESASTNQTSMYLCASSLLAGETGELFFGEGSRLTVL.

This chain joins TRBV29-1 and TRBJ1-1; TRBD1 agrees at 7 bases. The CDR3 runs 13 residues. Trimming at V came to 4 bases and at J to 0 bases, leaving 2 bases not matched to a gene. In germline, CDR1 is SQVTM, CDR2 ANQGSEA. The CDR3 sequence: CSVGQGLNTEAFF. In nucleotides, the CDR3 is TGCAGCGTTGGACAGGGTTTGAACACTGAAGCTTTCTTT.

This rearrangement joins TRBV19 to TRBJ2-7; no definite D call. Germline lookup yields CDR1 LNHDA and CDR2 SQIVND (reference sequence). The CDR3 loop spans 15 amino acids. V lost 0 bases, J lost 3 bases, and 12 bases lay in between. The CDR3 region has the DNA TGTGCCAGTAGTATAGATTTGAAGGGTCTCTACGAGCAGTACTTC. It encodes CASSIDLKGLYEQYF. The full variable domain, in which reference TRBV19 and TRBJ2-7 provide the parts outside the CDR3, is DGGITQSPKYLFRKEGQNVTLSCEQNLNHDAMYWYRQDPGQGLRLIYYSQIVNDFQKGDIAEGYSVSREKKESFPLTVTSAQKNPTAFYLCASSIDLKGLYEQYFGPGTRLTVT.

This clone was counted only a few times. J is TRBJ2-7 and V is TRBV7-9; D not resolved. From germline, CDR1 is SEHNR and CDR2 FQNEAQ (reference sequence). The germline V and J ends were trimmed by 5 bases and 2 bases, with 4 bases remaining between them. The CDR3 runs 11 residues. The CDR3 sequence: CASSQPYEQYF. CDR3 nucleotide sequence: TGTGCCAGCAGCCAACCCTACGAGCAGTACTTC. Full variable domain (remainder filled in from reference TRBV7-9 and TRBJ2-7): DTGVSQNPRHKITKRGQNVTFRCDPISEHNRLYWYRQTLGQGPEFLTYFQNEAQLEKSRLLSDRFSAERPKGSFSTLEIQRTEQGDSAMYLCASSQPYEQYFGPGTRLTVT.

The gene calls are TRBV7-8 and TRBJ1-4, with D uncertain. There are 12 residues in the CDR3. The V and J ends lost 7 bases and 1 base respectively, with 4 bases between them. Germline assignment: CDR1 SGHVS and CDR2 FQNEAQ. This CDR3 is CASTETNEKLFF. Written as DNA, the CDR3 is TGTGCCAGCACCGAAACTAATGAAAAACTGTTTTTT.

The genes are TRBV27 and TRBJ1-1, with D possibly being TRBD1 (5 bases). The CDR3 is made up of 18 amino acids. Between the trimmed V and J ends, which lost 2 bases and 2 bases, there was a span of 21 bases. Germline CDR1 MNHEY, CDR2 SMNVEV (reference sequence). The CDR3 DNA follows: TGTGCCAGCAGTTTAGACGACCCCACAAAAGGGGAAAACACTGAAGCTTTCTTT. It codes for CASSLDDPTKGENTEAFF.

In this sample, this clone turned up a few times. This chain links TRBV14 with TRBJ1-5; D uncertain. Germline CDR1 SGHDN, CDR2 FVKESK. The CDR3 is 16 amino acids. The germline V and J ends were trimmed by 7 bases and 2 bases, with 18 bases remaining between them. The CDR3, as DNA: TGTGCCAGCATGCCCCGGGCCCCTGGGGGCAATCAGCCCCAGCATTTT. Residues: CASMPRAPGGNQPQHF.

The rearrangement links TRBV4-2 to TRBJ2-5; D uncertain. The J call could be wrong; TRBJ2-7 is a better fit for the DNA end. This CDR3 contains 13 residues. Germline assignment: CDR1 LGHNA and CDR2 YNFKEQ. For the CDR3, the DNA is TGTGCCAGCAGTCCTGACTTTTACTACGAGCAGTACTTC. Its protein product is CASSPDFYYEQYF.

The chain combines TRBV29-1 with TRBJ2-5; D gene unclear. The V end was cut by 8 bases, the J end by 2 bases, with 9 bases between. Germline-derived CDR1 and CDR2 are SQVTM and ANQGSEA. This CDR3 is 11 amino acids long. The CDR3 spells CSPRHQETQYF. The CDR3 region has the DNA TGCAGCCCGCGTCATCAAGAGACCCAGTACTTC. The variable domain in full, with the rest retrieved from reference TRBV29-1 and TRBJ2-5, is SAVISQKPSRDICQRGTSLTIQCQVDSQVTMMFWYRQQPGQSLTLIATANQGSEATYESGFVIDKFPISRPNLTFSTLTVSNMSPEDSSIYLCSPRHQETQYFGPGTRLLVL.

V usage is TRBV10-2 and J usage is TRBJ2-7; D might be TRBD2 (5 bases). The CDR3 is 14 residues long. The germline V gene has CDR1 WSHSY and CDR2 SAAADI. V gave up 0 bases and J gave up 0 bases, with 6 bases separating them. CDR3 protein: CASSESLASYEQYF. CDR3 coding DNA: TGCGCCAGCAGTGAGTCGCTAGCCTCCTACGAGCAGTACTTC.

The chain uses TRBV27 and TRBJ1-5; D perhaps matches TRBD1 (5 bases). Germline assignment: CDR1 MNHEY and CDR2 SMNVEV (reference sequence). The CDR3 extends over 14 amino acids. V lost 5 bases and J 1 base, leaving 9 bases between the germline ends. The CDR3 nucleotides read TGTGCCAGCAGTCGGGGACGGAGCAATCAGCCCCAGCATTTT. The encoded protein is CASSRGRSNQPQHF.

This clone occurred once. V usage is TRBV9 and J usage is TRBJ2-5; 8 bases fit TRBD2. With V trimmed by 0 bases and J by 4 bases, 8 bases remained unmatched. CDR3 length equals 16 residues. The germline gives CDR1 SGDLS, CDR2 YYNGEE. Written as DNA, the CDR3 is TGTGCCAGCAGCGTAGAGGGTAGCGGGAATGCAGAGACCCAGTACTTC. It is translated as CASSVEGSGNAETQYF.

The chain couples TRBV6-6 to TRBJ1-5, with 11 bases aligning to TRBD1. The CDR3 is 14 amino acids. From germline, CDR1 is MNHNY and CDR2 SVGAGI (reference sequence). Losses at the gene ends were 2 bases for V and 7 bases for J; bases not matched to a gene: 1. In DNA, the CDR3 is TGTGCCAGCAGTTACGGGACAGGGGGACAGCCCCAGCATTTT. Residues: CASSYGTGGQPQHF.

The chain has TRBV15 and TRBJ1-5, with D hard to call. The CDR3 runs 14 residues. CDR1 is LNHNV, CDR2 YYDKDF, per germline (reference sequence). The germline V and J ends were trimmed by 0 bases and 3 bases, with 6 bases remaining between them. This CDR3 is CATSREGSNQPQHF. DNA for the CDR3: TGTGCCACCAGCAGAGAGGGCTCCAATCAGCCCCAGCATTTT.

The chain is built from TRBV4-2 and TRBJ2-3, with D possibly being TRBD2 (5 bases). Trimming took 0 bases from V and 6 from J, leaving 19 bases between them. The CDR3 is made up of 17 amino acids. Germline V gene data show CDR1 as LGHNA and CDR2 as YNFKEQ. The CDR3 DNA is TGTGCCAGCAGCCAAGAGGAGGCTAGCCCCCTCCAGGATACGCAGTATTTT. It translates to CASSQEEASPLQDTQYF.

V usage is TRBV5-6 and J usage is TRBJ2-2, with no clear D. CDR1 and CDR2 from the germline V gene are SGHDT and YYEEEE. Between the trimmed V and J ends, which lost 2 bases and 5 bases, there was a span of 7 bases. This CDR3 has 13 amino acids. The CDR3, as DNA: TGTGCCAGCAGCTTATGGGGAACCGGGGAGCTGTTTTTT. Protein product: CASSLWGTGELFF.